A selection of T cell receptor beta chains follows, all from one sample in a study of cytomegalovirus exposure and HLA in healthy donors. Some clones are missing from TCRdb's copy, which holds only in-frame ones; the method was immunoSEQ multiplex PCR. The table shows under 150,000 clones, with 75% to 80% occurring only once. The sample consisted of PBMCs. These receptors originate from a woman aged 30 to 39 in good health and CMV-seropositive. Both conserved end residues are part of each CDR3. The D gene is left open where the match is weak. Only part of the rows carry a size: once, few, many, or a class if the clone is expanded.

j_call	v_call	d_call	clone_size	cdr3_nt	cdr3_aa
TRBJ1-2	TRBV5-5	TRBD1	NA	TGTGCCAGCAGCCAGACAGGGGGGTCTGGCTACACCTTC	CASSQTGGSGYTF
TRBJ1-1	TRBV7-2	NA	once	TGTGCCAGCAGCAGGTCACAGGGCTACCCGGACGGCGGAGCTTTCTTT	CASSRSQGYPDGGAFF
TRBJ2-5	TRBV5-6	NA	NA	TGTGCCAGCAGCTTGGAGCGGGCAGGCCAAGAGACCCAGTACTTC	CASSLERAGQETQYF
TRBJ1-4	TRBV30	NA	NA	TGTGCCTGGAGCTCAACCGGCCCCTTCGGGGAAAAACTGTTTTTT	CAWSSTGPFGEKLFF
TRBJ2-1	TRBV5-4	NA	NA	TGTGCCAGCAGCTTGGTAGTAGGGGATTGGAATGAGCAGTTCTTC	CASSLVVGDWNEQFF
TRBJ1-2	TRBV2	NA	NA	TGTGCCAGCAGTGGAAAGGGGTGGGACTATGGCTACACCTTC	CASSGKGWDYGYTF
TRBJ1-4	TRBV11-2	NA	many	TGTGCCAGCAGCTTAGACGTGAATGAAAAACTGTTTTTT	CASSLDVNEKLFF
TRBJ2-2	TRBV10-2	NA	NA	TGCGCCAGCAGCGAGACTAGAACGAACACCGGGGAGCTGTTTTTT	CASSETRTNTGELFF
TRBJ2-3	TRBV4-3	TRBD2	NA	TGCGCCAGCAGCCAAGATCCGGCGGGGGGACGATCAGATACGCAGTATTTT	CASSQDPAGGRSDTQYF
TRBJ1-4	TRBV6-5	NA	few	TGTGCCAGCAGTTACACGCAGGCCGAAAAACTGTTTTTT	CASSYTQAEKLFF
TRBJ1-1	TRBV5-1	NA	NA	TGCGCCAGCAGCCTAGGCGACGGTAACACTGAAGCTTTCTTT	CASSLGDGNTEAFF
TRBJ2-3	TRBV10-3	TRBD2	NA	TGTGCCATCAGTCTTAACCAGCTAGCGGGGGGCCGGGATACGCAGTATTTT	CAISLNQLAGGRDTQYF
TRBJ1-6	TRBV15	NA	NA	TGTGCCACCAGCCGGGATTCACCCCTCCACTTT	CATSRDSPLHF
TRBJ2-5	TRBV6-1	NA	NA	TGTGCCAGCAGTGGGCAGGGGACCCAAGAGACCCAGTACTTC	CASSGQGTQETQYF
TRBJ1-2	TRBV14	TRBD1	NA	TGTGCCAGCAGCCGGGTGGACAGGCATGGCTACACCTTC	CASSRVDRHGYTF
TRBJ2-7	TRBV6-1	NA	NA	TGTGCCAGTAGTAAGCAGGGGCGGGCCTACGAGCAGTACTTC	CASSKQGRAYEQYF
TRBJ2-7	TRBV5-1	NA	NA	TGCGCCAGCAGCCACAACAGGGAGGGCGAGCAGTACTTC	CASSHNREGEQYF
TRBJ1-1	TRBV4-3	NA	NA	TGCGCCAGCAGCCAAGAGAGGTTTCAGAACACTGAAGCTTTCTTT	CASSQERFQNTEAFF
TRBJ2-2	TRBV5-1	TRBD2	NA	TGCGCCAGCAGCTTACTCATAGCGGGGGCGAACACCGGGGAGCTGTTTTTT	CASSLLIAGANTGELFF
TRBJ2-5	TRBV5-1	TRBD1	NA	TGCGCCAGCAGCCACTGGGACAGGCTCCAAGAGACCCAGTACTTC	CASSHWDRLQETQYF
TRBJ2-4	TRBV2	TRBD2	NA	TGTGCCAGCGGGACTAGCGGGGGGGCCAGCAACATTCAGTACTTC	CASGTSGGASNIQYF
TRBJ1-4	TRBV2	NA	NA	TGTGCCAGCAGTGAAGTTCCGGGGATTTCGGAAAAACTGTTTTTT	CASSEVPGISEKLFF
TRBJ1-1	TRBV20-1	NA	few	TGCAGTGCTAGAGAGCGCACTGAAGCTTTCTTT	CSARERTEAFF
TRBJ2-7	TRBV6-6	NA	few	TGTGCCAGTAGACCAGGGTGGCACGAGCAGTACTTC	CASRPGWHEQYF
TRBJ2-3	TRBV2	TRBD2	once	TGTGCCAGCGAGGCGGGGGGTAGCACAGATACGCAGTATTTT	CASEAGGSTDTQYF
TRBJ1-3	TRBV9	NA	NA	TGTGCCAGCAGCGTAGGCGGCCAGGGCGGAAACACCATATATTTT	CASSVGGQGGNTIYF